This passage covers 28 T cell receptor beta chains from one sample sequenced in a study of OX40 agonist ivuxolimab in advanced cancers. TCRdb's table, derived via immunoSEQ multiplex PCR, lists solely in-frame clones and lacks some. The sample has nearly 60,000 clones; approximately 80% are singletons. This material consisted of CD4+ or CD8+ T cells sorted from blood, taken in a trial of the OX40 agonist ivuxolimab. All receptors come from an adult with an advanced solid tumor such as melanoma, head and neck, liver or kidney cancer.

A note on this clone: This same CDR3 is encoded by further DNA sequences in the sample. The rearrangement uses TRBV5-8 and TRBJ1-4; D call uncertain. The V gene's germline CDR1 is SGHTS and CDR2 YDEGEE. CDR3 size: 15 residues. Trimming took off 0 bases at V and 0 bases at J, with 6 bases between the two ends. Here the CDR3 reads CASSLGGATNEKLFF. CDR3 sequence (DNA): TGTGCCAGCAGCTTGGGGGGTGCAACTAATGAAAAACTGTTTTTT.

The rearrangement uses TRBV5-6 and TRBJ2-7; 9 bases fit TRBD2. The CDR3 loop spans 15 amino acids. Germline V gene data show CDR1 as SGHDT and CDR2 as YYEEEE. V was clipped by 0 bases and J by 9 bases; unmatched bases: 10. The CDR3 DNA sequence: TGTGCCAGCAGCTTGGCTGGCGGGGGGGCCGTGGGGCAGTACTTC. It codes for CASSLAGGGAVGQYF. Variable domain in full (rest from reference TRBV5-6 and TRBJ2-7): DAGVTQSPTHLIKTRGQQVTLRCSPKSGHDTVSWYQQALGQGPQFIFQYYEEEERQRGNFPDRFSGHQFPNYSSELNVNALLLGDSALYLCASSLAGGGAVGQYFGPGTRLTVT.

This clone was observed a handful of times. This chain uses TRBV19 with TRBJ1-4, with D perhaps matching TRBD1 (5 bases). Germline V gene data show CDR1 as LNHDA and CDR2 as SQIVND (reference sequence). V lost 7 bases and J lost 1, with 13 bases in between. CDR3 length equals 15 residues. The CDR3: CASTGAGVTNEKLFF. The CDR3 region has the DNA TGTGCCAGTACCGGGGCGGGAGTAACTAATGAAAAACTGTTTTTT.

The CDR3 nucleotides read TGCGCCAGCAGTGATGCGGGTAGCACAGATACGCAGTATTTT. Translated, it gives CASSDAGSTDTQYF. The chain employs TRBV10-1 and TRBJ2-3; D possibly corresponds to TRBD2 (5 bases). The length of the CDR3 is 14 residues. Germline V gives CDR1 WNHNN, CDR2 SYGVQD (reference sequence). With 3 bases removed from V and 0 bases from J, the gap between germline ends came to 7 bases.

The gene calls are TRBV6-5 and TRBJ2-2; D is ambiguous. Germline CDR1 is MNHEY and CDR2 is SVGAGI. This CDR3 region has 14 residues. Trimming pared 4 bases from V and 5 bases from J, leaving 11 bases between. CDR3 sequence reads: CASSFNDKTGELFF. CDR3 nucleotide sequence: TGTGCCAGCAGTTTTAACGACAAGACCGGGGAGCTGTTTTTT.

This rearrangement joins TRBV7-8 to TRBJ1-2; 11 bases agree with TRBD1. This CDR3 is 14 amino acids long. CDR1 and CDR2 from the germline V gene are SGHVS and FQNEAQ. J was trimmed by 8 bases and V by 3 bases; bases with no gene match: 5. CDR3 residues: CASSFGQGARGYTF. Here the CDR3 DNA reads TGTGCCAGCAGCTTCGGACAGGGGGCGCGGGGCTACACCTTC.

The chain has TRBV6-5 and TRBJ2-5; TRBD1 is a possible D gene (5 bases). This CDR3 is built from 14 residues. V was trimmed by 7 bases and J by 5 bases, leaving 17 bases between them. Germline assignment: CDR1 MNHEY and CDR2 SVGAGI. CDR3 residues: CASTRRQGGETQYF. In nucleotides, the CDR3 is TGTGCCAGCACCCGACGGCAGGGTGGGGAGACCCAGTACTTC.

The chain has TRBV19 and TRBJ1-5; 9 bases line up with TRBD1. Germline-derived CDR1 and CDR2 are LNHDA and SQIVND (reference sequence). CDR3 length: 16 amino acids. V dropped 9 bases and J dropped 7; count of bases not matched to a gene: 16. The CDR3 reads CASKGQGMMKEQPQHF. In DNA form, the CDR3 reads TGTGCCAGCAAAGGACAGGGGATGATGAAGGAGCAGCCCCAGCATTTT.

This clone was observed a few times. V and J are TRBV6-5 and TRBJ1-1; D gene ambiguous. Deletions cut 6 bases from V and 4 bases from J, with 9 bases between. CDR3 length: 12 residues. From germline, CDR1 is MNHEY and CDR2 SVGAGI. The CDR3: CASRRVATEAFF. CDR3 bases: TGTGCCAGCAGGCGGGTCGCCACTGAAGCTTTCTTT.

The chain links TRBV6-1 to TRBJ2-3; a weak D match, TRBD2 (6 bases). Germline V CDR1 and CDR2: MNHNS, SASEGT. The CDR3 is made up of 11 amino acids. Trimming took off 6 bases at V and 5 bases at J, with 6 bases between the two ends. The CDR3 loop is CASRREDTQYF. In DNA, the CDR3 is TGTGCCAGCAGGCGGGAAGATACGCAGTATTTT.

The chain couples TRBV6-5 to TRBJ1-4, with D tentatively TRBD1 (6 bases). This CDR3 has 14 residues. The V and J ends lost 2 bases and 5 bases respectively, with 9 bases between them. Per germline, CDR1 MNHEY and CDR2 SVGAGI. CDR3: CASSYRGLNEKLFF. DNA of the CDR3: TGTGCCAGCAGTTACAGGGGGTTAAATGAAAAACTGTTTTTT.

The chain links TRBV2 to TRBJ2-7, with D perhaps matching TRBD1 (5 bases). The CDR3 runs to 12 residues. The V end lost 5 bases, the J end lost 5 bases, and 10 bases lay between the germline ends. Germline CDR1 and CDR2: SNHLY and FYNNEI. In DNA form, the CDR3 reads TGTGCCAGCAGTTGGACAATCCACGAGCAGTACTTC. Its translation: CASSWTIHEQYF.

This CDR3 is CASTLAGVNTGELFF. As DNA, the CDR3 is TGCGCCAGCACTTTAGCGGGGGTCAACACCGGGGAGCTGTTTTTT. V usage is TRBV10-2 and J usage is TRBJ2-2; 9 bases agree with TRBD2. Germline assignment: CDR1 WSHSY and CDR2 SAAADI. Losses at the gene ends were 7 bases for V and 2 bases for J; bases not matched to a gene: 5. CDR3 length: 15 amino acids.

This clone is termed medium-sized. The gene calls are TRBV10-2 and TRBJ1-1; unclear D gene. Trimming removed 6 bases from V and 7 bases from J, with 12 bases in between. There are 12 residues in the CDR3. The germline V gene encodes CDR1 WSHSY and CDR2 SAAADI. DNA of the CDR3: TGCGCCAGCAGAACAGAGGCGGGTGAAGCTTTCTTT. Translation gives CASRTEAGEAFF.

This chain uses TRBV19 with TRBJ1-5, with 7 bases aligning to TRBD1. In germline, CDR1 is LNHDA, CDR2 SQIVND (reference sequence). The CDR3 loop spans 16 amino acids. Trimming at V came to 7 bases and at J to 8 bases, leaving 17 bases not matched to a gene. The CDR3 loop reads CASTSGGTLGLKPQHF. The CDR3 region has the DNA TGTGCCAGTACCTCAGGGGGGACCTTGGGATTGAAGCCCCAGCATTTT.

This clone has only a few counts. V usage is TRBV5-4 and J usage is TRBJ2-5; the D gene is possibly TRBD1 (7 bases). The ends were cut back, 4 bases at V and 2 bases at J, with 18 bases in the middle. The CDR3 totals 16 residues. From germline, CDR1 is SGHNT and CDR2 YYREEE (reference sequence). CDR3 nucleotide sequence: TGTGCCAGCAGCCCCCTAACTCCAGGGGGGCAAGAGACCCAGTACTTC. It yields the protein CASSPLTPGGQETQYF.

CDR3 sequence (DNA): TGTGCCAGCAGCTTTTTGAACTATGGCTACACCTTC. Protein product: CASSFLNYGYTF. This chain uses TRBV5-8 with TRBJ1-2; D remains ambiguous. CDR1 is SGHTS and CDR2 is YDEGEE in the germline V gene. Trimming left V 2 bases short and J 2 bases short, with 4 bases between. The CDR3 has 12 amino acids.

The J gene is TRBJ1-1, the V gene TRBV14, with 12 bases aligning to TRBD1. Trimming cost V 2 bases and J 7 bases; bases outside gene matches: 5. Germline V gene lookup returns CDR1 SGHDN and CDR2 FVKESK. This CDR3 region has 15 residues. The CDR3 nucleotides read TGTGCCAGCAGCCAAATCCGGGACAGGGGGCATGAAGCTTTCTTT. Protein sequence: CASSQIRDRGHEAFF.

This clone was seen once. This rearrangement joins TRBV5-5 to TRBJ2-1; D is possibly TRBD1 (6 bases). Germline lookup yields CDR1 SGHKS and CDR2 YYEKEE (reference sequence). The CDR3 is made up of 15 amino acids. The ends were cut back, 2 bases at V and 6 bases at J, with 15 bases in the middle. In DNA form, the CDR3 reads TGTGCCAGCAGCTTAAACAGGGCCTCCCCCAATGAGCAGTTCTTC. Translating it yields CASSLNRASPNEQFF.

The V and J genes are TRBV4-1 and TRBJ2-2; 16 bases fit TRBD2. Losses at the gene ends were 2 bases for V and 7 bases for J; bases not matched to a gene: 7. The CDR3 has 18 residues. CDR1 is MGHRA and CDR2 is YSYEKL in the germline V gene. The CDR3: CASSQLGLAGGPLGELFF. The CDR3 nucleotides read TGCGCCAGCAGCCAACTGGGACTAGCGGGGGGGCCTCTCGGGGAGCTGTTTTTT.

V gene TRBV4-1 combines with J gene TRBJ2-1; perhaps TRBD2 as D (6 bases). Germline assignment: CDR1 MGHRA and CDR2 YSYEKL. The length of the CDR3 is 14 residues. Trimming took off 5 bases at V and 5 bases at J, with 13 bases between the two ends. DNA for the CDR3: TGCGCCAGCAGCAACCGGGACTTCCACAATGAGCAGTTCTTC. It encodes CASSNRDFHNEQFF.

V and J are TRBV5-1 and TRBJ1-4; D might be TRBD1 (5 bases). V lost 5 bases and J lost 3, with 5 bases in between. This CDR3 is built from 12 residues. The germline CDR1 and CDR2 sequences are SGHRS and YFSETQ. CDR3 in amino acids: CASRGANEKLFF. The CDR3 DNA is TGCGCCAGCAGAGGGGCTAATGAAAAACTGTTTTTT.

The gene calls are TRBV7-8 and TRBJ2-5, with 9 bases fitting TRBD1. Trimming took 5 bases from V and 6 from J; bases not matched to a gene: 16. Germline loops: CDR1 SGHVS, CDR2 FQNEAQ. This CDR3 is built from 17 residues. The CDR3: CASSRGRRDRADQTQYF. Here the CDR3 DNA reads TGTGCCAGCAGCCGGGGGCGTCGGGACAGGGCCGACCAGACCCAGTACTTC.

This clone has a handful of counts. The V gene is TRBV29-1, the J gene TRBJ1-3; D is uncertain. The CDR3 consists of 15 residues. Germline V gene sequence: CDR1 SQVTM, CDR2 ANQGSEA. V dropped 3 bases and J dropped 0 bases, with 12 bases sitting between them. The CDR3 DNA reads as TGCAGCGTTGACCCGACGGGTTCCTCTGGAAACACCATATATTTT. This sequence encodes CSVDPTGSSGNTIYF. The variable domain in full, completed from reference TRBV29-1 and TRBJ1-3, reads SAVISQKPSRDICQRGTSLTIQCQVDSQVTMMFWYRQQPGQSLTLIATANQGSEATYESGFVIDKFPISRPNLTFSTLTVSNMSPEDSSIYLCSVDPTGSSGNTIYFGEGSWLTVV.

The rearrangement joins TRBV11-3 to TRBJ2-6; TRBD1 aligns across 7 bases. From germline, CDR1 is SGHNT and CDR2 YENEEA. This CDR3 contains 20 residues. Trimming removed 1 base from V and 0 bases from J; junction bases left unmatched: 12. CDR3 nucleotide sequence: TGTGCCAGCAGCTTAGGAGGATGGGGGACAGACCTCTCTGGGGCCAACGTCCTGACTTTC. Protein product: CASSLGGWGTDLSGANVLTF.

This clone was picked up one time. The chain is built from TRBV7-9 and TRBJ2-7, with 11 bases identical to TRBD1. This CDR3 spans 13 amino acids. Trimming took 6 bases from V and 6 from J; bases not matched to a gene: 4. Germline V gene sequence: CDR1 SEHNR, CDR2 FQNEAQ (reference sequence). The CDR3 spells CASRSGQGGEQYF. Here the CDR3 DNA reads TGTGCCAGCAGATCGGGACAGGGGGGCGAGCAGTACTTC.

A single count supports this clone. J is TRBJ1-3 and V is TRBV5-1; a possible D gene is TRBD1 (5 bases). Germline assignment: CDR1 SGHRS and CDR2 YFSETQ. The CDR3 is 16 residues long. Trimming took 3 bases from V and 4 from J, leaving 17 bases between them. For the CDR3, the DNA is TGCGCCAGCAGCTCCCTCGCAGGGCCCGTGGGAAACACCATATATTTT. Protein sequence: CASSSLAGPVGNTIYF.

This clone was seen a single time. The J gene is TRBJ2-2, the V gene TRBV29-1; tentative D call: TRBD1 (5 bases). Germline loops: CDR1 SQVTM, CDR2 ANQGSEA. Trimming took 3 bases from V and 4 from J, leaving 9 bases between them. The CDR3 consists of 13 residues. The CDR3 is CSVDRATTGELFF. CDR3 DNA sequence: TGCAGCGTTGACAGGGCGACCACCGGGGAGCTGTTTTTT.